This T cell receptor (beta chain) was profiled in a study of Ad26.COV2.S vaccination and SARS-CoV-2 variants. Background on the study: A COV1001 Ad26.COV2.S trial-arm participant provided the sample. In the study, Ad26.COV2.S was injected intramuscularly once, or twice 56 days apart.

Some clones are missing from TCRdb's copy, which holds only in-frame ones; the method was immunoSEQ multiplex PCR. This table holds about 350,000 clones, around 89% found once. Stated treatment: roughly 18 received Ad26.COV2.S at low or high dose, single or two shots; 5 received placebo; per-sample allocation not given. Collection of samples fell on day 63 after the first vaccine or placebo injection. The junction had 17 bases not matched to a gene; V was cut back by 5 bases and J by 5 bases. The CDR3 covers 17 residues. Germline CDR1 reads SEHNR; CDR2 reads FQNEAQ (reference sequence). This receptor was identified in a person between 18 and 59 years old who received the Ad26.COV2.S COVID-19 vaccine or a placebo. The chain carries TRBV7-9 and TRBJ1-2; 7 nucleotides align to TRBD1. Sequenced here: peripheral blood, sampled in a trial of Ad26.COV2.S vaccine versus placebo. The CDR3 coding sequence is TGTGCCAGCAGCAACAATAATCCTGACAGGGCCCCTTATGGCTACACCTTC. This sequence encodes CASSNNNPDRAPYGYTF.